A single TCR beta chain is shown here with its context. TCRdb's table, derived via immunoSEQ multiplex PCR, lists solely in-frame clones and lacks some. The repertoire consists of 85,000 to 90,000 clones, with around 90% occurring once and the leading ten covering over 0.2%. In germline, CDR1 is SGHRS, CDR2 YFSETQ. This CDR3 is 14 amino acids long. Trimming took 2 bases from V and 6 from J; bases not matched to a gene: 5. These data originate in a study of technical replicates of blood from a handful of donors. The sample comprised T cells isolated from PBMCs. The chain has TRBV5-1 and TRBJ1-2; 9 bases map to TRBD1. The TCR sequence derives from a human donor in good health. CDR3 loop: CASSFRTGADGYTF. The CDR3 DNA sequence: TGCGCCAGCAGCTTCAGGACAGGGGCTGATGGCTACACCTTC.